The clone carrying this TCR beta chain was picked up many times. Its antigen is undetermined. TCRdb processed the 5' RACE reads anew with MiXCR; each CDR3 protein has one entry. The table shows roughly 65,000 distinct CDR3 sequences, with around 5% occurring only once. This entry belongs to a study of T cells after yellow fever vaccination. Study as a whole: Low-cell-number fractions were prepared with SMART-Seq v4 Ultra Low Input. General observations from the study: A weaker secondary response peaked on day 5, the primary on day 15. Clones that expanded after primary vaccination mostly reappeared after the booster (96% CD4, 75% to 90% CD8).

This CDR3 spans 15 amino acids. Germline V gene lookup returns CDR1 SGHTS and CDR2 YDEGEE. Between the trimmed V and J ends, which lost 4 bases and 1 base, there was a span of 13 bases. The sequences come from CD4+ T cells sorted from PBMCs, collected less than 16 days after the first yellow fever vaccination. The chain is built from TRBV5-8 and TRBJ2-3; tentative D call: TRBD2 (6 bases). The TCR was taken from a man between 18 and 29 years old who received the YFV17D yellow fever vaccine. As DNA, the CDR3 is TGTGCCAGCAGCGTGTCTAGCGTTCGCACAGATACGCAGTATTTT. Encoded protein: CASSVSSVRTDTQYF.